The clone carrying this T cell receptor beta chain has a count of ten or more. Its antigen is undetermined. The CDR3 has 14 residues. Trimming left V 3 bases short and J 4 bases short, with 13 bases between. Germline values: CDR1 SGDLS, CDR2 YYNGEE. Stem cell-like memory, regulatory, central memory and naive CD4+ cells were sorted via CD45RO/CCR7/CD25/CD127/CD95/CD27. This entry comes from a study of beta chain features in type 1 diabetes. Study context: When patients were set against healthy donors, age, gender and cell yields were similar. All samples yielded about 100 million examined sorted cells. Study results and caveats: Moderate but significant shortening of TCRB CDR3s was recorded in all four CD4+ subsets from Type 1 diabetes patients. Across patients, naive, central memory and Treg TCRB repertoires exhibited apparently greater similarity than was observed across healthy donors.

Expressed TCRB transcripts were sequenced after all isolated RNA was converted to cDNA. The data were produced by immunoSEQ multiplex PCR, yet TCRdb's version contains in-frame clones alone and is incomplete. The sample has 95,000 to 150,000 clones; 15% to 20% are singletons. This clonotype was sampled from a man aged 25-45 years with type 1 diabetes. The chain is built from TRBV9 and TRBJ2-5, with D perhaps being TRBD1 or TRBD2 (5 bases each). Material: central memory CD4+ T cells from blood. CDR3 protein: CASSALPGGETQYF. The CDR3 nucleotides are TGTGCCAGCAGCGCCCTACCTGGGGGAGAGACCCAGTACTTC.